This T cell receptor (beta chain) is drawn from a study of cytomegalovirus exposure and HLA in healthy donors. This CDR3 contains 15 residues. Trimming pared 0 bases from V and 4 bases from J, leaving 12 bases between. In germline, CDR1 is SGHAT, CDR2 FQNNGV. Using immunoSEQ multiplex PCR, the repertoire was profiled, and TCRdb retains in-frame clones only, with some absent. The profile shows 150,000 to 200,000 clones, more than 65% of them singletons. Sequences were obtained from PBMCs. The receptor comes from a woman in her twenties or thirties in good health and CMV-seropositive. This chain connects TRBV11-2 to TRBJ1-2; D remains unclear. The chain's CDR3 is CASSLDIAGIYGYTF. For the CDR3, the DNA is TGTGCCAGCAGCTTAGATATTGCAGGCATCTATGGCTACACCTTC.